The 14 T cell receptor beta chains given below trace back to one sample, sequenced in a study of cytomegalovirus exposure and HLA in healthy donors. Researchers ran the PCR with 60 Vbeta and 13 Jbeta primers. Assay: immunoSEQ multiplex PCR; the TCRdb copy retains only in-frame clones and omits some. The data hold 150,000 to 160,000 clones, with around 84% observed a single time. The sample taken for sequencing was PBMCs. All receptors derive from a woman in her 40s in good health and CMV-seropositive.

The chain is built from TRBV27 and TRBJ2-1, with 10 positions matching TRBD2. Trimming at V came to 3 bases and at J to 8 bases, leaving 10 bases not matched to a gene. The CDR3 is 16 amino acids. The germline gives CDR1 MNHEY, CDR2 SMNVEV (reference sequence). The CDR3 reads CASSLGGLAYMDEQFF. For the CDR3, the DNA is TGTGCCAGCAGTTTGGGGGGACTAGCGTATATGGATGAGCAGTTCTTC.

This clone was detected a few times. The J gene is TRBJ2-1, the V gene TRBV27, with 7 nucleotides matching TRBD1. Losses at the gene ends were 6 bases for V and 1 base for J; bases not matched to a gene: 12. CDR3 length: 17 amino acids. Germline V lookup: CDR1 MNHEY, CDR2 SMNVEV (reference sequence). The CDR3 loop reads CASSLSFRDRSYNEQFF. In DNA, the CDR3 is TGTGCCAGCAGCCTATCTTTCCGGGACAGATCCTACAATGAGCAGTTCTTC.

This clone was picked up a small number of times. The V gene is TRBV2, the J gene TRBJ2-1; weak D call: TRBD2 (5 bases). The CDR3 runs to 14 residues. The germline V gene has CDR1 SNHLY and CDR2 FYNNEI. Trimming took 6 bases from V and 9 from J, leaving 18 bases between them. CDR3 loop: CASSPVGPGSEQFF. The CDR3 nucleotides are TGTGCCAGCAGCCCAGTAGGGCCGGGGAGTGAGCAGTTCTTC. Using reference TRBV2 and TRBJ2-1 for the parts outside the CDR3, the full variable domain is EPEVTQTPSHQVTQMGQEVILRCVPISNHLYFYWYRQILGQKVEFLVSFYNNEISEKSEIFDDQFSVERPDGSNFTLKIRSTKLEDSAMYFCASSPVGPGSEQFFGPGTRLTVL.

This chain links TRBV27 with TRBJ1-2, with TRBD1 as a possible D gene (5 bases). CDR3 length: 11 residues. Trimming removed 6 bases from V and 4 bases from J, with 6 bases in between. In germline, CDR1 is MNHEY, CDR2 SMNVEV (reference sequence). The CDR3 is CASRGGYGYTF. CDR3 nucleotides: TGTGCCAGCAGGGGGGGCTATGGCTACACCTTC.

CDR3 region: CASSFNTGEDTQYF. The CDR3 nucleotides are TGCGCCAGCAGTTTTAACACAGGGGAAGATACGCAGTATTTT. This sequence joins TRBV5-1 and TRBJ2-3; TRBD1 agrees at 7 bases. The V gene end was trimmed by 5 bases and the J gene end by 5 bases; junction bases not matched to a gene: 8. This CDR3 is 14 amino acids long. CDR1 and CDR2 (germline): SGHRS, YFSETQ.

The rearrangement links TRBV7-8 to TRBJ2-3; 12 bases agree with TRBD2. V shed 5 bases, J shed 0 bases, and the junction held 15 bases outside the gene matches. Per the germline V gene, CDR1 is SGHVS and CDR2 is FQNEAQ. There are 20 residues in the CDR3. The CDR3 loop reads CASSRSHPIGTSGSTDTQYF. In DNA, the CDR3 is TGTGCCAGCAGCCGGTCCCACCCTATCGGGACTAGCGGGAGCACAGATACGCAGTATTTT.

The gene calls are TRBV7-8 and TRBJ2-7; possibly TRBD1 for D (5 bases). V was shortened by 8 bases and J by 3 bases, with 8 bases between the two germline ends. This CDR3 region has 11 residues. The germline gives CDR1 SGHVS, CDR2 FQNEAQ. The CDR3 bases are TGTGCCAGCCGCCAGGGCTACGAGCAGTACTTC. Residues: CASRQGYEQYF.

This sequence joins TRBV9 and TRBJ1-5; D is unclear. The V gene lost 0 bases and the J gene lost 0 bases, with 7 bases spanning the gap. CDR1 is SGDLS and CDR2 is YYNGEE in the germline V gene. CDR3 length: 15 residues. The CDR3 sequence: CASSVDGVSNQPQHF. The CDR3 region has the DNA TGTGCCAGCAGCGTAGACGGGGTTAGCAATCAGCCCCAGCATTTT.

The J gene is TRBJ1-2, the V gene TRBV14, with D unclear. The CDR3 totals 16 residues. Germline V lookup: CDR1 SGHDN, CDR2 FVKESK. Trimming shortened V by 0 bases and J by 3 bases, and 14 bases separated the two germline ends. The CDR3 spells CASSQDRPRLDYGYTF. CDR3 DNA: TGTGCCAGCAGCCAAGATCGACCGAGACTGGACTATGGCTACACCTTC.

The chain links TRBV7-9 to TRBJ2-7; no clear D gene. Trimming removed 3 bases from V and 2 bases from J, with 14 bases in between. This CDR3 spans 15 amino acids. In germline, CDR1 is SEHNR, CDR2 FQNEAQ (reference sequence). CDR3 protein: CASSFLRPRAYEQYF. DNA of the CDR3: TGTGCCAGCAGCTTCCTACGCCCCCGGGCCTACGAGCAGTACTTC.

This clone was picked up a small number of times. The CDR3 region is CASLDGTVYGYTF. In DNA, the CDR3 is TGTGCCAGTTTGGATGGGACAGTCTATGGCTACACCTTC. The J gene is TRBJ1-2, the V gene TRBV19; 7 nucleotides agree with TRBD1. Germline values: CDR1 LNHDA, CDR2 SQIVND (reference sequence). This CDR3 contains 13 residues. The trim removed 8 bases at V and 4 bases at J, leaving 7 bases unmatched.

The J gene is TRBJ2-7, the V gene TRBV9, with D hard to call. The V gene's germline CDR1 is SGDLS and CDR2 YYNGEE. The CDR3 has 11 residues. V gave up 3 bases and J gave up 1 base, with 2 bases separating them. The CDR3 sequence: CASSASYEQYF. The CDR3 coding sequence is TGTGCCAGCAGCGCATCCTACGAGCAGTACTTC.

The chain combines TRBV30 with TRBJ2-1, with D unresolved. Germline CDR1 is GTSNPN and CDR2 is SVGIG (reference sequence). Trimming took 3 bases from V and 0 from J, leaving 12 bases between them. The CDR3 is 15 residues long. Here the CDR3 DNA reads TGTGCCTGGAGAGCTCCGGTGAGCTCCTACAATGAGCAGTTCTTC. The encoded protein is CAWRAPVSSYNEQFF.

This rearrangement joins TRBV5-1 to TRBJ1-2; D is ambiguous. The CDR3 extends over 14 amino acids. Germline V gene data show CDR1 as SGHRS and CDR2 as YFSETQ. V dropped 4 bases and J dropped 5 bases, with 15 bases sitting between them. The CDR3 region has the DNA TGCGCCAGCAGCCCGGCACCCCAGGTTTATGGCTACACCTTC. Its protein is CASSPAPQVYGYTF.